This T cell receptor beta chain derives from a study of shared clonotypes between healthy human individuals. This table comes from immunoSEQ multiplex PCR, and its TCRdb copy is limited to in-frame clones, with some not included. The sample holds hundreds of thousands of clones; around 95% are singletons and the top ten take 0.11%. The naive CD8 fraction comprised CD45RO-negative cells positively selected for CCR7 and excluded terminally differentiated effector memory CD45RA+ cells. With V trimmed by 2 bases and J by 4 bases, 7 bases remained unmatched. Per germline, CDR1 MNHNS and CDR2 SASEGT. The CDR3 totals 16 residues.

The source is a woman aged 30 to 39 in good health. The sample taken for sequencing was naive CD8+ T cells sorted from blood. The V and J genes are TRBV6-1 and TRBJ1-1, with 10 bases lining up with TRBD1. The CDR3 protein is CASSERADRGATEAFF. CDR3 nucleotides: TGTGCCAGCAGTGAAAGAGCGGACAGGGGGGCCACTGAAGCTTTCTTT.